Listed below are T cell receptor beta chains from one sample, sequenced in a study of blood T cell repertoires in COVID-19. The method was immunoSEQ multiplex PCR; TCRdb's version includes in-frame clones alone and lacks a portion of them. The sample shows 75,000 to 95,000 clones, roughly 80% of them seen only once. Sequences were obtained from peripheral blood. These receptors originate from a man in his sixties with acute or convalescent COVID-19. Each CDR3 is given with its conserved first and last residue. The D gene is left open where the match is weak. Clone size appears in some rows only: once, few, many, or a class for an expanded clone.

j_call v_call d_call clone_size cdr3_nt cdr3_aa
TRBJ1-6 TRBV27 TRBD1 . TGTGCCAGCAGAACCGGGACAGATAATTCACCCCTCCACTTT CASRTGTDNSPLHF
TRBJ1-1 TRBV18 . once TGTGCCAGCTCACCACCTTCAGGGGCGCACACTGAAGCTTTCTTT CASSPPSGAHTEAFF
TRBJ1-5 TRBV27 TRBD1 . TGTGCCAGCAGTCGTACCGGGACAGGGGGCTCTGATCAGCCCCAGCATTTT CASSRTGTGGSDQPQHF
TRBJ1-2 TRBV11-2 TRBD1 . TGTGCCAGCAGACCGATACAGGGGGCAGGCTATGGCTACACCTTC CASRPIQGAGYGYTF
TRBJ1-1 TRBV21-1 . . TGTGCCAGCAGCAAAGTAGACAGTTTGAACACTGAAGCTTTCTTT CASSKVDSLNTEAFF
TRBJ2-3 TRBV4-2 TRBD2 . TGTGCCAGCAGCCAAAACGTTATAGCGGGGGGCACAGATACGCAGTATTTT CASSQNVIAGGTDTQYF
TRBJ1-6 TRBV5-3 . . TGTGCCAGAAGCTATATAACGACAGCCGGCTCCTATAATTCACCCCTCCACTTT CARSYITTAGSYNSPLHF
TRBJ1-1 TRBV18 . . TGTGCCAGCTCACCACCTTTAACGGTTAACACTGAAGCTTTCTTT CASSPPLTVNTEAFF
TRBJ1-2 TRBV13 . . TGTGCCAGCAGCCCGGCCCGGGGGGGCGGTGGGTATGGCTACACCTTC CASSPARGGGGYGYTF
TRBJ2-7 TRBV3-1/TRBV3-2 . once TGTGCCAGCAGCCAGCAGGCGAACGAGCAGTACTTC CASSQQANEQYF
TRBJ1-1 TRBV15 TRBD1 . TGTGCCACCAGCAGAGAAACAGGGGGCGGCACTGAAGCTTTCTTT CATSRETGGGTEAFF